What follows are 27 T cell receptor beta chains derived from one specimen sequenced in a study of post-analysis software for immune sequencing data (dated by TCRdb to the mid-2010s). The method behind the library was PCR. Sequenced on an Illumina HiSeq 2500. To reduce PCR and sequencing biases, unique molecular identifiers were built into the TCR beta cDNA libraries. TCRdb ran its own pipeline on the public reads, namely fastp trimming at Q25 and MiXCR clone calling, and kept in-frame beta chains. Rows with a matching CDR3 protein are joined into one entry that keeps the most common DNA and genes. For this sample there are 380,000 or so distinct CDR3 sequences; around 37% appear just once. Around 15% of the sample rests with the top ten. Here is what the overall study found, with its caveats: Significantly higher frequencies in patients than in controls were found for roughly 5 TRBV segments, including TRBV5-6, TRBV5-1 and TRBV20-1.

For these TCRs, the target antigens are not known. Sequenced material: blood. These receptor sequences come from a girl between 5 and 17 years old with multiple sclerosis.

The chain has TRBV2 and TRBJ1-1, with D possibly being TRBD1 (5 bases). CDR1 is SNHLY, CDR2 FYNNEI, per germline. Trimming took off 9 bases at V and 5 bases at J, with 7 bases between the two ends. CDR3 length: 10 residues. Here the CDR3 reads CARGLTEAFF. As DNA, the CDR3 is TGTGCCAGGGGGCTGACTGAAGCTTTCTTT.

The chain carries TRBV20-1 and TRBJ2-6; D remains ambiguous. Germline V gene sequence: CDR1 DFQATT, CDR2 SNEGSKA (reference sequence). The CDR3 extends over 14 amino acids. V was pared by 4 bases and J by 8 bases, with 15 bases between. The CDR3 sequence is CSAIDVLRTNVLTF. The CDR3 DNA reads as TGCAGTGCTATCGACGTACTCCGGACCAACGTCCTGACTTTC.

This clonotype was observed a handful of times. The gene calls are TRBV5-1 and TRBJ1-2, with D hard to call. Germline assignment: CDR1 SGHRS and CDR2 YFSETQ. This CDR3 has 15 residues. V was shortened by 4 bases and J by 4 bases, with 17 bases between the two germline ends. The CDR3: CASSPAVTAGYGYTF. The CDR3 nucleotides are TGCGCCAGCAGCCCGGCGGTCACAGCCGGCTATGGCTACACCTTC.

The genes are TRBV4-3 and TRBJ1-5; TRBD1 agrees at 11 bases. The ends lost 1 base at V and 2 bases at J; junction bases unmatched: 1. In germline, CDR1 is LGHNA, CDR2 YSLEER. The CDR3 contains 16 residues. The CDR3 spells CASSQGTGGGNQPQHF. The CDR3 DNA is TGCGCCAGCAGCCAAGGGACAGGGGGCGGCAATCAGCCCCAGCATTTT.

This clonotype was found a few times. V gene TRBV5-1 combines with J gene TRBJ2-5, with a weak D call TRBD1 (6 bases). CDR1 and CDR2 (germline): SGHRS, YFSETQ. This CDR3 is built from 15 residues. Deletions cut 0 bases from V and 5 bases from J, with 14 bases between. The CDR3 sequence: CASSLARRGAETQYF. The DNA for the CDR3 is TGCGCCAGCAGCTTGGCCCGCAGGGGAGCGGAGACCCAGTACTTC.

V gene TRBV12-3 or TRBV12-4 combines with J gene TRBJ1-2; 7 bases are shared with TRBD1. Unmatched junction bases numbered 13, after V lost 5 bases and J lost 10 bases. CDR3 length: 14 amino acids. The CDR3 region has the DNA TGTGCCAGCAGTCTGGGGACCCAGGGGGAGGACTACACCTTC. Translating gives CASSLGTQGEDYTF.

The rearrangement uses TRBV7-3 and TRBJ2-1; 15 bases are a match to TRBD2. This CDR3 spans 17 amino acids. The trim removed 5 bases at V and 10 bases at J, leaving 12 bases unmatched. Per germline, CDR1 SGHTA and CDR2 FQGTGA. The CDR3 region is CASSERTSGGAPGEQFF. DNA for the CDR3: TGTGCCAGCAGCGAAAGGACTAGCGGGGGGGCCCCAGGGGAGCAGTTCTTC.

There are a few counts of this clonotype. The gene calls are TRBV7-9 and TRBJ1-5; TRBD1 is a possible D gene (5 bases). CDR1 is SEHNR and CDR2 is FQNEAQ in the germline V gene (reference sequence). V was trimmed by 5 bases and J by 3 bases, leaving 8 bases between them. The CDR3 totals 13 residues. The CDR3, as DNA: TGTGCCAGCAGCATGACAGTCAATCAGCCCCAGCATTTT. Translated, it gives CASSMTVNQPQHF.

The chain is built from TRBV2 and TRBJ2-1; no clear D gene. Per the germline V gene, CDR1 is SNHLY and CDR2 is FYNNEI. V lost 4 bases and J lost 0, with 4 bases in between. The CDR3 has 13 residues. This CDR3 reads CASSGPSYNEQFF. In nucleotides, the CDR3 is TGTGCCAGCAGTGGGCCCTCCTACAATGAGCAGTTCTTC.

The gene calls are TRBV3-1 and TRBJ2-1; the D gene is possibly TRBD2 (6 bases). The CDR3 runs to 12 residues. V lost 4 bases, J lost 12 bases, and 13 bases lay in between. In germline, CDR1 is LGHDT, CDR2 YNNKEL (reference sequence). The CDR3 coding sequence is TGTGCCAGCAGCCCTGGGGAGGATGGGCAGTTCTTC. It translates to CASSPGEDGQFF.

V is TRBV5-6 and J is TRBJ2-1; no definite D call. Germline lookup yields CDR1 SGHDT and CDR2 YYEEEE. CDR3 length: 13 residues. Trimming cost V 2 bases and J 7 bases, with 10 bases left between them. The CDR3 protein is CASSLFLVNEQFF. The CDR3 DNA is TGTGCCAGCAGCTTATTTCTGGTGAATGAGCAGTTCTTC.

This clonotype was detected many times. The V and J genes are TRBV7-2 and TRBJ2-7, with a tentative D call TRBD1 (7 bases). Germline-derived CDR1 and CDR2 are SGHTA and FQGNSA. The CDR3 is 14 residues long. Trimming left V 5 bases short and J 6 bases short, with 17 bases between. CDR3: CASSPQGRHVEQYF. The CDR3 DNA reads TGTGCCAGCAGCCCACAGGGGAGGCACGTCGAGCAGTACTTC.

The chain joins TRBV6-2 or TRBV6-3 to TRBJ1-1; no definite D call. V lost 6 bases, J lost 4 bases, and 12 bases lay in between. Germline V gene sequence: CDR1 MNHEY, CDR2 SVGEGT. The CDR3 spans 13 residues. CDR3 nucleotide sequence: TGTGCCAGCAGCGGAGCGAGATTCACTGAAGCTTTCTTT. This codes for CASSGARFTEAFF.

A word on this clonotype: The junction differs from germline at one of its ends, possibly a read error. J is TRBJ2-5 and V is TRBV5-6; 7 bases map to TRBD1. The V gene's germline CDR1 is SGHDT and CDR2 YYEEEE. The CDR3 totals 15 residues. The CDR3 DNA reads TGTACCAGCAGCCTGTACTCAGGGGGACAAGAGACCCAGTACTTC. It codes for CTSSLYSGGQETQYF.

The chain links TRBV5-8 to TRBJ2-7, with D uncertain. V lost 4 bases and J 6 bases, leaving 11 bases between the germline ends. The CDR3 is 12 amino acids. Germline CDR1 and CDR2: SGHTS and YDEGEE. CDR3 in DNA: TGTGCCAGCAGCAACTATCGGTCCGAGCAGTACTTC. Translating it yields CASSNYRSEQYF.

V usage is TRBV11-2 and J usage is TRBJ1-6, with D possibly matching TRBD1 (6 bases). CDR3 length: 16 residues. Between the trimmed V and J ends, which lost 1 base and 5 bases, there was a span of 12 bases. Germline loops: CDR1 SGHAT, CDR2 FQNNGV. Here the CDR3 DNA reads TGTGCCAGCAGCTTAGGTACCCCAGGGGATAATTCACCCCTCCACTTT. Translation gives CASSLGTPGDNSPLHF.

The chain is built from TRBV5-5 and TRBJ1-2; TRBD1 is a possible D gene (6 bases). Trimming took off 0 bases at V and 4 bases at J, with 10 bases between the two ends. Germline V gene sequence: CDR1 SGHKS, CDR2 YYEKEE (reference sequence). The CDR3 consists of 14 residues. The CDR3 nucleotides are TGTGCCAGCAGCTTGGCAGGGGACGGCTATGGCTACACCTTC. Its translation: CASSLAGDGYGYTF.

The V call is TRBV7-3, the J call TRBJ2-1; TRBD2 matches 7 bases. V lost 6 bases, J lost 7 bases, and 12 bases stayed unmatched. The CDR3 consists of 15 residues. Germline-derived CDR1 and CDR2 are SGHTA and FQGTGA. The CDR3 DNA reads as TGTGCCAGCAGGGAAACTAGCGCGGGTGGAAATGAGCAGTTCTTC. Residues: CASRETSAGGNEQFF.

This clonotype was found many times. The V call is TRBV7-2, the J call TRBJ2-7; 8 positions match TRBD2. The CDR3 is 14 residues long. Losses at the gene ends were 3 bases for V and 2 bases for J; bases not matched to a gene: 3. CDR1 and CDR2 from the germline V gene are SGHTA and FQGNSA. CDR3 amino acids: CASSLRGGPYEQYF. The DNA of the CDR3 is TGTGCCAGCAGCTTGCGCGGGGGGCCCTACGAGCAGTACTTC.

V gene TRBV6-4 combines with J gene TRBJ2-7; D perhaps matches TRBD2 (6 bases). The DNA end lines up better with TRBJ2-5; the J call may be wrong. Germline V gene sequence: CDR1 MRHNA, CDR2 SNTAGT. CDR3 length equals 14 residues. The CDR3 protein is CASSRTISRETQYF. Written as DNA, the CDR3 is TGTGCCAGCAGCCGGACTATCAGCAGAGAGACCCAGTACTTC.

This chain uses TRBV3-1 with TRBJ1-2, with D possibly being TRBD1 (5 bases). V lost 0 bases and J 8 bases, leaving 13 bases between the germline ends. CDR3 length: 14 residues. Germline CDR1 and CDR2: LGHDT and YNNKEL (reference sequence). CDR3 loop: CASSQDEGRGGYTF. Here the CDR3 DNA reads TGTGCCAGCAGCCAAGATGAGGGGCGGGGGGGCTACACCTTC.

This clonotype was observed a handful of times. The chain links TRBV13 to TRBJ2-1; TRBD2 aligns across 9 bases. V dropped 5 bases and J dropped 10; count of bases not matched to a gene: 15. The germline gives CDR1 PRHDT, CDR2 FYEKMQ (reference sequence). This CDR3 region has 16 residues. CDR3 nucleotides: TGTGCCAGCAGCAAGACTTATGCGGGGGGGCCTAGCGAGCAGTTCTTC. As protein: CASSKTYAGGPSEQFF.

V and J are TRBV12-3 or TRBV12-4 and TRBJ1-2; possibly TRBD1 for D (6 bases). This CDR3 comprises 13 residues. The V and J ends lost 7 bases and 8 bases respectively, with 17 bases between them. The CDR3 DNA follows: TGTGCCAGCACCTCTGGGGGGCGGGAAGGCTACACCTTC. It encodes CASTSGGREGYTF.

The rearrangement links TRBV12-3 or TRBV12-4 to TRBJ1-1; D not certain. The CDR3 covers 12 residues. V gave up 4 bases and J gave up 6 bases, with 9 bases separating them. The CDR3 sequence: CASSWGRSEAFF. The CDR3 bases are TGTGCCAGCAGTTGGGGTAGGTCTGAAGCTTTCTTT.

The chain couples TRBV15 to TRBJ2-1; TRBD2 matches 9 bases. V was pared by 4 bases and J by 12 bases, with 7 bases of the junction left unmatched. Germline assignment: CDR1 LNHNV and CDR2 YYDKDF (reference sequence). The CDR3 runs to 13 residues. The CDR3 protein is CATSIIAGEGQFF. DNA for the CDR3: TGTGCCACCAGCATAATAGCGGGAGAAGGGCAGTTCTTC.

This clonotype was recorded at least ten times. The CDR3 reads CASSLVVSHYEQYF. The CDR3 bases are TGCGCCAGCAGCTTGGTAGTCAGCCACTACGAGCAGTACTTC. The chain is built from TRBV5-1 and TRBJ2-7; no firm D call. V lost 0 bases and J lost 3, with 10 bases in between. This CDR3 is 14 amino acids long. CDR1 and CDR2 (germline): SGHRS, YFSETQ.

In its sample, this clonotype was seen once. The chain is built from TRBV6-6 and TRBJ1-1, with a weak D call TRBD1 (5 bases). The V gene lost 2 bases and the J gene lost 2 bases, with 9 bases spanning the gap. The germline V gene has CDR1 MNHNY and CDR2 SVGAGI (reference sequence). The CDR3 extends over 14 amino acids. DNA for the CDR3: TGTGCCAGCAGTTACCGGGGGGGAAACACTGAAGCTTTCTTT. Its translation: CASSYRGGNTEAFF.